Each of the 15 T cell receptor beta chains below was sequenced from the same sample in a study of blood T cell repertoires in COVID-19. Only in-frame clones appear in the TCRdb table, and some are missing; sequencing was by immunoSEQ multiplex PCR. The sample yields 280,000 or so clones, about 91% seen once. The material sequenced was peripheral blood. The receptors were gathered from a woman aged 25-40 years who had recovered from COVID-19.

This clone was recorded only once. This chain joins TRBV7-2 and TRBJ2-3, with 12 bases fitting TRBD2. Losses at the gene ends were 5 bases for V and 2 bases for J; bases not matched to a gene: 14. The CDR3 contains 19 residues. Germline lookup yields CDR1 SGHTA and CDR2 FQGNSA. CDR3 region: CASSAEVLAGGSFTDTQYF. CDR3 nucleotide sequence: TGTGCCAGCAGCGCGGAGGTACTAGCGGGGGGCTCTTTCACAGATACGCAGTATTTT.

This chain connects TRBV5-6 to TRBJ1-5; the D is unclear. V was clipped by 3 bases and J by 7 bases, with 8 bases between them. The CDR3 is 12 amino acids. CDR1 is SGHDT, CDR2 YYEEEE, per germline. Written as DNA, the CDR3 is TGTGCCAGCAGCTCCTCGCGGCAGCCCCAGCATTTT. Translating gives CASSSSRQPQHF.

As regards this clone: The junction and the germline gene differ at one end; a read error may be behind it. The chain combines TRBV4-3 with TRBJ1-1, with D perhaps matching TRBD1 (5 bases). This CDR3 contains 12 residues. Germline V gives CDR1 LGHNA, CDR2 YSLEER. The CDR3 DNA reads TGCGCCAGCAGCCAAGATTCCCACAGGACATACTTT. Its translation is CASSQDSHRTYF.

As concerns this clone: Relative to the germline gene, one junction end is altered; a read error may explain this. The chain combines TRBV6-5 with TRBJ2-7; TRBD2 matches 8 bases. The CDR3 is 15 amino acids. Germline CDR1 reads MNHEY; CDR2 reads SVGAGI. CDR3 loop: CTSQPSGLEIYEQYF. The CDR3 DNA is TGTACCAGCCAACCATCGGGACTAGAGATCTACGAGCAGTACTTC.

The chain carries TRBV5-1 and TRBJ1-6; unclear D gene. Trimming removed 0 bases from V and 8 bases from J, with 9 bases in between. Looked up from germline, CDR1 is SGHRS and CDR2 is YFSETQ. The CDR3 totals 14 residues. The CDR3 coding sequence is TGCGCCAGCAGCTTGGCCGAGAGAGATTCACCCCTCCACTTT. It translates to CASSLAERDSPLHF.

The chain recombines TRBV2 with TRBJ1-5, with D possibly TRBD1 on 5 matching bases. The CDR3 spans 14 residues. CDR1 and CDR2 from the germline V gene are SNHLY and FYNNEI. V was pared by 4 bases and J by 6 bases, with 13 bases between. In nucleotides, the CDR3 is TGTGCCAGCAGTGCCCAGGGTTGGGGTCAGCCCCAGCATTTT. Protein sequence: CASSAQGWGQPQHF. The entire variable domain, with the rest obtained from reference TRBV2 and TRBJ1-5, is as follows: EPEVTQTPSHQVTQMGQEVILRCVPISNHLYFYWYRQILGQKVEFLVSFYNNEISEKSEIFDDQFSVERPDGSNFTLKIRSTKLEDSAMYFCASSAQGWGQPQHFGDGTRLSIL.

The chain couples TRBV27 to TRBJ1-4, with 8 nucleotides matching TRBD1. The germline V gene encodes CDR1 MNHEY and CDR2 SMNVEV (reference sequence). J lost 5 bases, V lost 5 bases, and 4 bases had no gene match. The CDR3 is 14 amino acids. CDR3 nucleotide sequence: TGTGCCAGCAGTCCATACAGGGGGAATGAAAAACTGTTTTTT. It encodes CASSPYRGNEKLFF.

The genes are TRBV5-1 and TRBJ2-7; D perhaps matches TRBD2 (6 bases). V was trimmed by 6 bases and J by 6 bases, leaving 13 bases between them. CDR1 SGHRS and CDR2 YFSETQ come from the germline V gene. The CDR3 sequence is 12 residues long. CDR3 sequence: CASKDRDSEQYF. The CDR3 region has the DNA TGCGCCAGCAAAGACCGGGACTCCGAGCAGTACTTC.

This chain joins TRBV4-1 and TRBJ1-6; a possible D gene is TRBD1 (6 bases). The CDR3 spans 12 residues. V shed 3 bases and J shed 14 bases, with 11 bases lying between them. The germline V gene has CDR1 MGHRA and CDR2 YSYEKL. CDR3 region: CASSQREGALHF. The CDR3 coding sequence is TGCGCCAGCAGCCAGCGTGAGGGGGCCCTCCACTTT.

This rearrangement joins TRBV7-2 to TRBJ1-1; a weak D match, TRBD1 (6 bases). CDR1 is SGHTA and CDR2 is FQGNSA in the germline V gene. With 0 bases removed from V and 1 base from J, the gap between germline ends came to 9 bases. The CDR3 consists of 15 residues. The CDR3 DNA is TGTGCCAGCAGCTTAGCGGGGGCAACGAACACTGAAGCTTTCTTT. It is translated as CASSLAGATNTEAFF.

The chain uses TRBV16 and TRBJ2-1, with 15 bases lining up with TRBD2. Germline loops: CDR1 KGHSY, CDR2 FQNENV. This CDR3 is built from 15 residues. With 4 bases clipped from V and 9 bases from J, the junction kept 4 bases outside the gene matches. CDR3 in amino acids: CASSRTSGGAIEQFF. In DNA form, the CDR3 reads TGTGCCAGCAGCCGGACTAGCGGGGGGGCTATTGAGCAGTTCTTC.

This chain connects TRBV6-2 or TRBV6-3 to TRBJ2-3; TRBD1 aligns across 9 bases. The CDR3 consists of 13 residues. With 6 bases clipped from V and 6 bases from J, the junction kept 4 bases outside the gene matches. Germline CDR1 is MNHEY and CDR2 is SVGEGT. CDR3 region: CASSIQGADTQYF. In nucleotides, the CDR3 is TGTGCCAGCAGCATACAGGGGGCTGATACGCAGTATTTT.

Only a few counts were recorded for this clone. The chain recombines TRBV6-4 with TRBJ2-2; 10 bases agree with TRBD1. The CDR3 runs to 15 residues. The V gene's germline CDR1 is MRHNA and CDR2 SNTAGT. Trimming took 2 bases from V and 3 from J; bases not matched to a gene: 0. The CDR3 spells CASSDGTGDTGELFF. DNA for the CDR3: TGTGCCAGCAGTGACGGGACAGGGGACACCGGGGAGCTGTTTTTT.

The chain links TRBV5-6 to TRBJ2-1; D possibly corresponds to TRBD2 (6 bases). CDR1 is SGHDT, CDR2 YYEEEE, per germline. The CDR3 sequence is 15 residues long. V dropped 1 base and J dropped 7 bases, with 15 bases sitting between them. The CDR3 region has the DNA TGTGCCAGCAGCTTGATTGGGGCAGGGAGGAATGAGCAGTTCTTC. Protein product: CASSLIGAGRNEQFF.

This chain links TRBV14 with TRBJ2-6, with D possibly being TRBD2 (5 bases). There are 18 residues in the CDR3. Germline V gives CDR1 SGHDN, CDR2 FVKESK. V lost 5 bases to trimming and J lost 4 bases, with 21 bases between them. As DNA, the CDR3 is TGTGCCAGCAGCGCCAGACTCGGAGGTAGAGCCGGGGCCAACGTCCTGACTTTC. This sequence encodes CASSARLGGRAGANVLTF.